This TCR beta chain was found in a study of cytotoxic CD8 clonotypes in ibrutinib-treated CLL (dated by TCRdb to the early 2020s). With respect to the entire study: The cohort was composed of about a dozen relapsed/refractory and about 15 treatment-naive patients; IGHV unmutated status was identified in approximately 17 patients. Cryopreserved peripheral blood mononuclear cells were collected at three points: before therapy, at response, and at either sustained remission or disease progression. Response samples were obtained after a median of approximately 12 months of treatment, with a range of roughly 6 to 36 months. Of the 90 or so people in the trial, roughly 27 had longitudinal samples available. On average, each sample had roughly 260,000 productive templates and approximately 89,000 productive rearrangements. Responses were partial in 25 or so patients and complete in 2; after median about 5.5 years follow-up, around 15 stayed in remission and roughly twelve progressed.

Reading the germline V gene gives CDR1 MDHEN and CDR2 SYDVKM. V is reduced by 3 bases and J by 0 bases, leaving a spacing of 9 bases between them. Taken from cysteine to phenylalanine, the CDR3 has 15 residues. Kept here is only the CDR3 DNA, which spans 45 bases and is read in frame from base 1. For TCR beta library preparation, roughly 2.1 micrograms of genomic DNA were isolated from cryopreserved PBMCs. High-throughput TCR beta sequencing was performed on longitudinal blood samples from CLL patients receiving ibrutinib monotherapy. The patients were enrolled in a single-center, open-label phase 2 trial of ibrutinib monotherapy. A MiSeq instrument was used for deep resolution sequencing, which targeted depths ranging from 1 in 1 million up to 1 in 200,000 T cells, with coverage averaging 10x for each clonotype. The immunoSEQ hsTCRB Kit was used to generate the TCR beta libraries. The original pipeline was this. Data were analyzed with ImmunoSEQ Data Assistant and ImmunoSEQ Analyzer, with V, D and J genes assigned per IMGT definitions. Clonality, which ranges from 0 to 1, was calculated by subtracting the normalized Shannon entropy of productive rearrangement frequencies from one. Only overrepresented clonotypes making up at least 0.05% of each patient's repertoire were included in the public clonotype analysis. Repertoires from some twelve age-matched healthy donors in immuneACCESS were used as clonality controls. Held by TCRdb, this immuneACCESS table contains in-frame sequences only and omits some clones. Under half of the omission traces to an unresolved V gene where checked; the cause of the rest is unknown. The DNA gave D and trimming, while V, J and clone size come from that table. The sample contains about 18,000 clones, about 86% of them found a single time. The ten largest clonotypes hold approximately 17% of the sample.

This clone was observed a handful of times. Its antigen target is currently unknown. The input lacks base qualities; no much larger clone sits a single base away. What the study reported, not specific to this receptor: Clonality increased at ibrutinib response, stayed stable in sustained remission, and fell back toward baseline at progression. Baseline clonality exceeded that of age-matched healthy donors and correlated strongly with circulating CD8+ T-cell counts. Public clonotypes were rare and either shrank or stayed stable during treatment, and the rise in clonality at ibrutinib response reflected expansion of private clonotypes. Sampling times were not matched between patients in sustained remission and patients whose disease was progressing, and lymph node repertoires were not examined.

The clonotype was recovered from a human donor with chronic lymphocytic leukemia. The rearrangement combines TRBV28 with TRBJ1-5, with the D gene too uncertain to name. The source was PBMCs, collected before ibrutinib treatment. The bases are TGTGCCAGCAGTTTGAGCCAGATTAGCAATCAGCCCCAGCATTTT. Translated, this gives CASSLSQISNQPQHF.